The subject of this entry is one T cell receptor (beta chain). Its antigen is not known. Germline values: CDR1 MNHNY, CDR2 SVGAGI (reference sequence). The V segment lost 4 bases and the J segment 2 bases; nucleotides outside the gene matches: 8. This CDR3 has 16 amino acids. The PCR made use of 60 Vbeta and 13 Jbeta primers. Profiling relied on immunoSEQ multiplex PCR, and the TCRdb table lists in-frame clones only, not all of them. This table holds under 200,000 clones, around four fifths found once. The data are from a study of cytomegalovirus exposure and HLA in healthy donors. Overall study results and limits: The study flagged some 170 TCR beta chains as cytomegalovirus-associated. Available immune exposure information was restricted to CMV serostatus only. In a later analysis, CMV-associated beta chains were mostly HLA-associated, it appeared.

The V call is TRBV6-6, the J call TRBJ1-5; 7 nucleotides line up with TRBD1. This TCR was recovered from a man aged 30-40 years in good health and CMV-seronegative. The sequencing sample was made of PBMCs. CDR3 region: CASSSIQGKRNQPQHF. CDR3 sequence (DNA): TGTGCCAGCAGTTCTATACAGGGGAAGCGCAATCAGCCCCAGCATTTT.